This TCR beta chain derives from a study of blood T cell repertoires in COVID-19. Overall study context: Italy, Spain and the United States were the sources of the convalescent and acute COVID-19 samples.

The CDR3 loop spans 15 amino acids. Trimming removed 6 bases from V and 4 bases from J; junction bases left unmatched: 6. Germline V CDR1 and CDR2: MNHEY, SVGAGI. Sequenced by immunoSEQ multiplex PCR; TCRdb stores in-frame clones only, minus some. The table includes around 140,000 clones, around four fifths detected once. V gene TRBV6-5 combines with J gene TRBJ2-5, with 12 bases aligning to TRBD1. This clonotype was sampled from a man between 35 and 55 years old with acute COVID-19. Sequencing was performed on PBMCs or T cells enriched from blood (not recorded which). The CDR3 nucleotides read TGTGCCAGCAGCGGGACAGGGGGCAGCTCAGAGACCCAGTACTTC. As protein: CASSGTGGSSETQYF.